This T cell receptor beta chain was captured in a study of OX40 agonist ivuxolimab in advanced cancers. Looking at the study overall: The costimulatory receptor OX40 (CD134) was targeted by ivuxolimab, a fully human IgG2 agonistic monoclonal antibody. The paper describes the monotherapy dose-escalation part (N of about 47 patients) of the phase I trial of ivuxolimab. Of the 50 or so patients in dose escalation, about 20 had hepatocellular carcinoma, roughly 15 had melanoma, 9 had renal cell carcinoma and 9 had head and neck cancer. Peripheral TCRbeta sequencing was intended to test whether TCR sequence diversity was altered and clonal T-cell expansion was caused by ivuxolimab. Intravenous ivuxolimab was administered to patients every 2 weeks at six dose levels: 0.01, 0.1, 0.3, 1.5, 3 and 10 mg/kg. In the dose-escalation cohort, 82.7% of patients were male, and the mean age was approximately 64 years, with a range of about 23 to 90. Patients were allowed to have had prior anti-PD-1, anti-PD-L1 or anti-CTLA-4 therapy, and roughly 40% of the dose-escalation patients had been treated with checkpoint inhibitors. Partial responses were achieved by three dose-escalation patients, of whom one had hepatocellular carcinoma and two had cutaneous melanoma. Overall results and qualifications from the work: The antigen specificity of the clonally expanded peripheral T cells was not determined. Low levels of normalized T-cell clonal expansion were also seen in some patients who did not respond. Partial responders in the 0.1-3.0 mg/kg groups had among the lowest normalized peripheral clonal expansion, especially among CD8+ T cells. After ivuxolimab, expanded clones were on average more numerous among CD8+ T cells than among CD4+ T cells. At doses of 0.1 to 3.0 mg/kg, clonal expansion of both CD4+ and CD8+ T cells in blood was seen between baseline and week 6.

Genomic DNA was extracted from sorted cells for sequencing of the TCRbeta CDR3 region. TCRbeta CDR3 regions were sequenced using the immunoSEQ Assay. Here the immuneACCESS table is served through TCRdb, limited to in-frame sequences with V and J called. Missing clones are a known gap in these copies; in checked studies unresolved V genes cover under half, and the rest lacks a known reason. Present in this sample are about 70,000 clones, 88% of which were seen just once. More than 2.5% of the sample comes from the top ten. A remark on this clone: This receptor's antigen is unknown. The input lacks base qualities; no much larger clone sits a single base away.

The trial excluded patients who had a history of autoimmune disease or were on systemic immunosuppression. In every dose cohort, peripheral blood was drawn for TCR sequencing at baseline, cycle 4 day 1, and cycle 7 day 1. The samples were drawn from a first-in-human, open-label, multicenter phase I dose-escalation trial of ivuxolimab. Adults with locally advanced or metastatic head and neck squamous cell, hepatocellular, melanoma or renal cell carcinoma were enrolled in the trial. Before TCR sequencing, CD4+ T cells and CD8+ T cells were sorted from peripheral blood as separate populations. The CDR3 spans 13 residues, from the cysteine through the phenylalanine. CDR3 DNA only is kept here, 39 bases in frame from base 1. CDR1 is given as LNHDA and CDR2 as SQIVND, both from the germline V gene (reference sequence). The junction shows trimming of 3 bases on V and 1 base on J, plus 6 bases between the germline ends.

The sequencing used CD4+ or CD8+ T cells sorted from blood, collected in a trial of the OX40 agonist ivuxolimab. The origin of this receptor is an adult with an advanced solid tumor such as melanoma, head and neck, liver or kidney cancer. The receptor chain draws on TRBV19 and TRBJ1-1, with no confidently assigned D gene. Here the CDR3 is given as CASSIAENTEAFF. The nucleotide sequence is given as TGTGCCAGTAGTATCGCGGAGAACACTGAAGCTTTCTTT.